This T cell receptor (beta chain) was sequenced for a study of blood T cell repertoires in COVID-19. Study in general: The United States, Italy and Spain were the sources of the acute and convalescent COVID-19 samples. Sources were T cells, B-cell-depleted T cells, or PBMCs; the material itself was cDNA or gDNA.

Germline V gene sequence: CDR1 LGHNT, CDR2 FRNRAP. CDR3 length: 15 amino acids. Unmatched junction bases numbered 1, after V lost 0 bases and J lost 2 bases. Per the original data handling: Counts of nucleated cells, estimated from reference gene primer amplification, were obtained. Profiling relied on immunoSEQ multiplex PCR, and the TCRdb table lists in-frame clones only, not all of them. That table furnishes V, J and clone size, whereas the DNA furnished D and trimming. The repertoire holds about 140,000 clones, with more than 70% as singletons. The specimen sequenced was peripheral blood. V is TRBV12-5 and J is TRBJ2-5, with TRBD2 identical over 9 bases. The TCR comes from a woman aged 60-75 years with acute or convalescent COVID-19. The CDR3 nucleotides read TGTGCTAGTGGTTTGGTCCTAGCGGGACAAGAGACCCAGTACTTC. This gives the protein CASGLVLAGQETQYF.